This section outlines one T cell receptor beta chain sequence together with its context. Antigen specificity is unknown. Specified time point: blood 4 weeks post-SBRT, at nephrectomy. Treatment noted: 15 Gy SBRT to primary tumor, nephrectomy 4 weeks later. The repertoire was sequenced with immunoSEQ multiplex PCR; TCRdb's copy has only in-frame clones and lacks some. The profile covers some 81,000 clones, with approximately 90% appearing a single time and more than 4.5% taken by the ten largest. This record belongs to a study of radiation and T cells in renal cell carcinoma. Whole-study findings and limits: From baseline, blood top tumor clonotypes peaked at 2 weeks post-radiation.

CDR3 length: 18 amino acids. V lost 2 bases and J lost 7, with 27 bases in between. CDR1 and CDR2 (germline): GTSNPN, SVGIG (reference sequence). The clonotype originates from a woman between 65 and 79 years old with renal cell carcinoma. The source material was blood, sampled from a patient whose treatment included radiotherapy and nephrectomy. V is TRBV30 and J is TRBJ1-5; TRBD1 is a possible D gene (6 bases). DNA of the CDR3: TGTGCCTGGAGTAAGAGAGGGGGTACTTCTAACGCAGGGCAGCCCCAGCATTTT. Translating it yields CAWSKRGGTSNAGQPQHF.